This record looks at one TCR beta chain sequence and its context. This sample was included in a study of blood T cell repertoires in COVID-19. Study-level background: The cDNA or gDNA used as material had been derived from T cells, B-cell-depleted T cells, or PBMCs.

Authors' analysis steps: Estimated nucleated cell counts came from reference gene primer amplification. Sequenced by immunoSEQ multiplex PCR; TCRdb stores in-frame clones only, minus some. V, J and clone size were drawn from that table, and D and trimming were deduced from the DNA. The sample consists of roughly 68,000 clones, roughly 82% of them appearing once. The length of the CDR3 is 15 residues. Germline CDR1 MNHNY, CDR2 SVGAGI (reference sequence). Trimming pared 6 bases from V and 2 bases from J, leaving 16 bases between. Material: peripheral blood. The genes are TRBV6-6 and TRBJ1-2; a weak D match, TRBD1 (5 bases). The receptor was isolated from a man aged 80 or over with active COVID-19. The CDR3: CASRGRGKGNYGYTF. CDR3 nucleotide sequence: TGTGCCAGCAGAGGTAGGGGAAAAGGGAACTATGGCTACACCTTC.